The 19 T cell receptor beta chains given below trace back to one sample, sequenced in a study of shared clonotypes between healthy human individuals. TCRdb's copy holds only in-frame clones and misses some; the assay was immunoSEQ multiplex PCR. The sample contains about half a million clones, more than 65% of which appear only once. The sample comprised PBMCs. These receptor sequences come from a woman between 35 and 50 years old in good health. Some clones in this sample may be carry-over from other donors' samples.

Of note for this clone: A far larger clone is one base from this, pointing to a likely read error. This chain uses TRBV30 with TRBJ1-5; D perhaps matches TRBD1 (5 bases). The end of the DNA fits TRBJ2-3 better, so the J call may be wrong. The CDR3 covers 14 residues. The V gene's germline CDR1 is GTSNPN and CDR2 SVGIG (reference sequence). The CDR3 bases are TGTGCCTGGACTGACAGCGCCGTAATGCAGCCCCAGTATTTT. It codes for CAWTDSAVMQPQYF.

This clone turned up a few times. The chain recombines TRBV5-1 with TRBJ2-7, with D uncertain. Trimming shortened V by 1 base and J by 6 bases, and 11 bases separated the two germline ends. The CDR3 spans 13 residues. Germline V CDR1 and CDR2: SGHRS, YFSETQ. CDR3 coding DNA: TGCGCCAGCAGCTTGTACGGCCTCCGCGAGCAGTACTTC. This codes for CASSLYGLREQYF.

The chain is built from TRBV27 and TRBJ2-7; 9 bases fit TRBD2. The length of the CDR3 is 15 residues. The trim removed 5 bases at V and 6 bases at J, leaving 11 bases unmatched. Germline assignment: CDR1 MNHEY and CDR2 SMNVEV (reference sequence). CDR3 region: CASSPVAGAPSEQYF. The CDR3 bases are TGTGCCAGCAGTCCGGTAGCGGGAGCGCCGTCCGAGCAGTACTTC.

Only a few counts were recorded for this clone. The chain has TRBV29-1 and TRBJ2-5, with a tentative D call TRBD2 (6 bases). V gave up 5 bases and J gave up 3 bases, with 13 bases separating them. CDR1 and CDR2 (germline): SQVTM, ANQGSEA. This CDR3 spans 13 amino acids. The chain's CDR3 is CSVLVSGEETQYF. The CDR3 DNA sequence: TGCAGCGTTCTAGTCTCGGGGGAAGAGACCCAGTACTTC. Combining the CDR3 with reference TRBV29-1 and TRBJ2-5 gives the whole variable domain SAVISQKPSRDICQRGTSLTIQCQVDSQVTMMFWYRQQPGQSLTLIATANQGSEATYESGFVIDKFPISRPNLTFSTLTVSNMSPEDSSIYLCSVLVSGEETQYFGPGTRLLVL.

The chain uses TRBV9 and TRBJ2-1, with D possibly called TRBD1 or TRBD2 (5 bases each). This CDR3 has 16 amino acids. CDR1 is SGDLS and CDR2 is YYNGEE in the germline V gene. The V end was cut by 2 bases, the J end by 4 bases, with 16 bases between. The CDR3 DNA follows: TGTGCCAGCAGCGTGGGGGACCCCGGTGTGTACAATGAGCAGTTCTTC. As protein: CASSVGDPGVYNEQFF.

Many counts were recorded for this clone. V and J are TRBV10-2 and TRBJ1-2; TRBD1 might be the D (6 bases). Trimming left V 0 bases short and J 2 bases short, with 10 bases between. This CDR3 region has 15 residues. The germline CDR1 and CDR2 sequences are WSHSY and SAAADI. The CDR3 is CASSESRGANYGYTF. The CDR3, as DNA: TGCGCCAGCAGTGAGTCTCGGGGGGCAAACTATGGCTACACCTTC.

The genes are TRBV7-8 and TRBJ2-1; no firm D call. CDR3 length: 16 residues. V was pared by 3 bases and J by 9 bases, with 21 bases between. Germline V gene lookup returns CDR1 SGHVS and CDR2 FQNEAQ. CDR3 residues: CASSFAARPPPGEQFF. CDR3 DNA sequence: TGTGCCAGCAGCTTCGCTGCTCGGCCCCCCCCCGGTGAGCAGTTCTTC.

This chain joins TRBV5-6 and TRBJ1-5; D is unresolved. Deletions cut 6 bases from V and 2 bases from J, with 12 bases between. Germline assignment: CDR1 SGHDT and CDR2 YYEEEE. The CDR3 extends over 14 amino acids. CDR3 coding DNA: TGTGCCAGCACCATTAGTGGGGGCAATCAGCCCCAGCATTTT. Translating it yields CASTISGGNQPQHF.

In regard to this clone: This likely came from a read error, as a far larger clone is one base away. V and J are TRBV7-9 and TRBJ2-7, with D unresolved. The germline V gene has CDR1 SEHNR and CDR2 FQNEAQ (reference sequence). CDR3 length: 13 residues. CDR3 coding DNA: TGTGCCAGCAGCTCCGCGCCAAGGAGCGAGCAGTGCTTC. Its translation is CASSSAPRSEQCF.

The chain has TRBV19 and TRBJ1-5; TRBD1 is a possible D gene (5 bases). The CDR3 is 12 amino acids. Germline lookup yields CDR1 LNHDA and CDR2 SQIVND (reference sequence). The V end lost 9 bases, the J end lost 5 bases, and 11 bases lay between the germline ends. The CDR3: CASRDSYQPQHF. CDR3 nucleotides: TGTGCCAGCCGTGACAGCTATCAGCCCCAGCATTTT.

In this sample, this clone turned up a few times. The CDR3 DNA sequence: TGCGCCAGCAGCCAATTTTGGAAACAGAGGAACACTGAAGCTTTCTTT. It encodes CASSQFWKQRNTEAFF. The chain has TRBV4-3 and TRBJ1-1; D gene ambiguous. This CDR3 comprises 16 residues. V was pared by 2 bases and J by 1 base, with 14 bases between. Germline-derived CDR1 and CDR2 are LGHNA and YSLEER.

Regarding this clone: This may arise from a read error, as a much more abundant clone is one base away. The chain uses TRBV6-4 and TRBJ2-3, with 11 bases matching TRBD2. The trim removed 3 bases at V and 3 bases at J, leaving 2 bases unmatched. Germline V CDR1 and CDR2: MRHNA, SNTAGT. This CDR3 spans 15 amino acids. The CDR3 loop reads CASSETSGRTDTQYF. The CDR3 DNA reads TGTGCCAGCAGTGAAACTAGCGGGAGAACAGATACGCAGTATTTT.

This clone occurred a few times. A far larger clone is only one base removed, so a read error is likely. The CDR3 coding sequence is TGTGCCAGCAGCGCAGGGAAGAACACTAAAGCTTTCTTT. This translates into CASSAGKNTKAFF. V and J are TRBV6-1 and TRBJ1-1, with TRBD1 as a possible D gene (5 bases). The CDR3 extends over 13 amino acids. Germline V CDR1 and CDR2: MNHNS, SASEGT.

The chain joins TRBV27 to TRBJ1-5; unclear D gene. The V end lost 3 bases, the J end lost 3 bases, and 6 bases lay between the germline ends. Germline lookup yields CDR1 MNHEY and CDR2 SMNVEV (reference sequence). The CDR3 loop spans 13 amino acids. The chain's CDR3 is CASSFGYNQPQHF. CDR3 bases: TGTGCCAGCAGTTTCGGGTACAATCAGCCCCAGCATTTT.

The J gene is TRBJ1-2, the V gene TRBV28; D might be TRBD1 (5 bases). The CDR3 runs to 12 residues. V lost 7 bases and J lost 8, with 14 bases in between. The germline gives CDR1 MDHEN, CDR2 SYDVKM. DNA of the CDR3: TGTGCCAGCAATCCAGGGTCCAGGGGCTACACCTTC. Amino acids: CASNPGSRGYTF.

This clone was recorded at least ten times. This same CDR3 is encoded by further DNA sequences in the sample. V and J are TRBV27 and TRBJ2-3, with no clear D. Trimming stripped 3 bases from V and 0 bases from J, with 10 bases between. The length of the CDR3 is 15 residues. In germline, CDR1 is MNHEY, CDR2 SMNVEV (reference sequence). The CDR3 DNA reads TGTGCCAGCAGTTTCGCACGGCGGAGCACAGATACGCAGTATTTT. It codes for CASSFARRSTDTQYF.

This clone was seen just once. The chain carries TRBV7-2 and TRBJ2-7, with D unresolved. The CDR3 consists of 14 residues. Per the germline V gene, CDR1 is SGHTA and CDR2 is FQGNSA. V lost 6 bases and J 0 bases, leaving 12 bases between the germline ends. CDR3 in amino acids: CASRRGTLSYEQYF. Here the CDR3 DNA reads TGTGCCAGCAGACGAGGAACTCTCTCCTACGAGCAGTACTTC.

The chain joins TRBV5-4 to TRBJ2-5, with D uncertain. CDR3 length: 11 residues. Germline lookup yields CDR1 SGHNT and CDR2 YYREEE (reference sequence). V dropped 4 bases and J dropped 0 bases, with 1 base sitting between them. CDR3 sequence: CASSNQETQYF. The CDR3 coding sequence is TGTGCCAGCAGCAACCAAGAGACCCAGTACTTC.

CDR3 sequence (DNA): TGCGCCAGCAGCTTTAGCGGTCTCCCGGTCGATACGCAGTATTTT. Translation: CASSFSGLPVDTQYF. The chain is built from TRBV5-1 and TRBJ2-3; D may be TRBD2 (6 bases). The CDR3 has 15 residues. V lost 2 bases, J lost 6 bases, and 16 bases lay in between. Germline CDR1 and CDR2: SGHRS and YFSETQ.